Presented here are 5 T cell receptor beta chains from one specimen sequenced in a study of cytomegalovirus exposure and HLA in healthy donors. Both 60 Vbeta primers and 13 Jbeta primers went into the PCR. Assay: immunoSEQ multiplex PCR; the TCRdb copy retains only in-frame clones and omits some. The top ten clones hold under 9.5% of a sample with 130,000 or so clones, around 75% of them seen once. Sequencing used PBMCs. The receptors derive from a woman aged 45-65 years in good health and CMV-seropositive.

The CDR3 loop is CASTSYLRNRESTGELFF. CDR3 DNA sequence: TGTGCCAGCACTTCTTATTTGAGAAACAGGGAGAGCACCGGGGAGCTGTTTTTT. This rearrangement joins TRBV27 to TRBJ2-2; tentative D call: TRBD1 (6 bases). Germline V lookup: CDR1 MNHEY, CDR2 SMNVEV (reference sequence). Trimming shortened V by 7 bases and J by 4 bases, and 25 bases separated the two germline ends. The CDR3 spans 18 residues.

This sequence joins TRBV6-6 and TRBJ1-1; TRBD1 agrees at 7 bases. Unmatched junction bases numbered 7, after V lost 2 bases and J lost 10 bases. Germline CDR1 reads MNHNY; CDR2 reads SVGAGI (reference sequence). This CDR3 region has 13 residues. The CDR3 bases are TGTGCCAGCAGTTACCGGGATCAGGGGGTAGCTTTCTTT. It codes for CASSYRDQGVAFF.

The chain carries TRBV2 and TRBJ2-4; 7 nucleotides align to TRBD1. The CDR3 has 15 residues. The ends lost 5 bases at V and 4 bases at J; junction bases unmatched: 8. In germline, CDR1 is SNHLY, CDR2 FYNNEI. The CDR3 protein is CASSLPRDSKNIQYF. DNA of the CDR3: TGTGCCAGCAGTTTGCCCCGGGACAGTAAAAACATTCAGTACTTC.

The chain couples TRBV7-6 to TRBJ2-1; D gene uncertain. Trimming stripped 1 base from V and 2 bases from J, with 9 bases between. The germline CDR1 and CDR2 sequences are SGHVS and FNYEAQ. The CDR3 covers 15 residues. CDR3: CASSLVGPPYNEQFF. CDR3 bases: TGTGCCAGCAGCTTAGTGGGCCCCCCCTACAATGAGCAGTTCTTC.

The chain combines TRBV5-4 with TRBJ1-4, with D possibly being TRBD1 (6 bases). This CDR3 is 15 amino acids long. V lost 4 bases, J lost 5 bases, and 15 bases lay in between. Germline assignment: CDR1 SGHNT and CDR2 YYREEE (reference sequence). CDR3 nucleotide sequence: TGTGCCAGCAGCCGTGAACAGGGCCGAAATGAAAAACTGTTTTTT. Translation gives CASSREQGRNEKLFF. Looking up the rest from reference TRBV5-4 and TRBJ1-4 gives the full variable domain: ETGVTQSPTHLIKTRGQQVTLRCSSQSGHNTVSWYQQALGQGPQFIFQYYREEENGRGNFPPRFSGLQFPNYSSELNVNALELDDSALYLCASSREQGRNEKLFFGSGTQLSVL.